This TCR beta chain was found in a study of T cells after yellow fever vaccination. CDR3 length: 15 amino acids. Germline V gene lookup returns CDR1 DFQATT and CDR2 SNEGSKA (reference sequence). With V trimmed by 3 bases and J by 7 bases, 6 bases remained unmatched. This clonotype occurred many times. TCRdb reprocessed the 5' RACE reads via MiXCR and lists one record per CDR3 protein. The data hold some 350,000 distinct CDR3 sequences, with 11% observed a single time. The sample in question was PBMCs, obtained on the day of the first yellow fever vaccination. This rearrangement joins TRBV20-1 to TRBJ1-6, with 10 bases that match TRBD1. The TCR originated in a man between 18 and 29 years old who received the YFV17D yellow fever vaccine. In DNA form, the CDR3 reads TGCAGTGCTAGGACAGGGGGCAGCGGGAATTCACCCCTCCACTTT. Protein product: CSARTGGSGNSPLHF.